This T cell receptor (beta chain) was profiled in a study of shared clonotypes between healthy human individuals. The sequencing of unsorted PBMC DNA took place on ten immunoSEQ deep assay plates. In the study's own analysis: Junction-only sequences produced by ImmunoSEQ had no quality scores, so filtering differed. Measured with immunoSEQ multiplex PCR; TCRdb has only the in-frame clones, and not every one. Clone size and the V and J calls come from that table; the DNA yielded D and trimming. The table lists some 470,000 clones, 60% to 85% of them singletons, with approximately 13% in the top ten. Genomic DNA for unsorted samples was obtained from around 94 million PBMCs. This CDR3 has 13 amino acids. V was clipped by 3 bases and J by 5 bases, with 12 bases between them. Germline V gene sequence: CDR1 SGHRS, CDR2 YFSETQ.

This chain connects TRBV5-1 to TRBJ2-7; D assignment may be TRBD1 or TRBD2 (5 bases each). Sample: PBMCs. This clonotype was sampled from a woman between 35 and 50 years old in good health. Some clones in this sample may be carry-over from other donors' samples. The CDR3 reads CASSSRDVDEQYF. The CDR3, as DNA: TGCGCCAGCAGCTCCCGGGACGTCGACGAGCAGTACTTC.